This T cell receptor beta chain is from a study of OX40 agonist ivuxolimab in advanced cancers. At the level of the study: Those enrolled were 80% to 85% male, with a mean age of around 58 years and ages from about 20 to 85. Three patients showed partial responses: one hepatocellular carcinoma and two cutaneous melanoma cases.

In the case of this clone: The target antigen is unknown.

General study points: On average, CD8+ T cells showed a greater number of expanded clones than CD4+. Clonal expansion by week 6 occurred in CD4+ and CD8+ blood T cells (at 0.1 to 3.0 mg/kg).

The J segment lost 10 bases and the V segment lost 4 bases, leaving 10 bases of the junction unmatched. The CDR3 has 15 residues. The germline CDR1 and CDR2 sequences are SGHTA and FQGNSA. Data came from immunoSEQ multiplex PCR; TCRdb stores just in-frame clones and leaves some out. The table has 74,000 or so clones, 80% to 95% seen once. This sample comprised CD4+ or CD8+ T cells sorted from blood, obtained in a trial of the OX40 agonist ivuxolimab. The V call is TRBV7-2, the J call TRBJ2-4; TRBD1 matches 10 bases. The sequence was obtained from an adult with an advanced solid tumor such as melanoma, head and neck, liver or kidney cancer. CDR3 sequence (DNA): TGTGCCAGCAGCTCAATTTCCGGGACAGGGGAAATTCAGTACTTC. It specifies CASSSISGTGEIQYF.